One T cell receptor beta chain is described in this entry. Its target is unknown. The read finishes 3 residues shy of the CDR3 end, and the germline J gene is used to complete it. The data belong to a study of T cells in women clearing cervical HPV infection. Study at large: Controls were women whose single incident HPV16 infection cleared within 12 months without precancer or cancer. Case blood was drawn when the lesion was first found; control blood after infection became undetectable. Findings and caveats of the study: CIN3+ cases had significantly higher TCR repertoire richness than controls, but evenness did not differ.

Clones were sequenced by immunoSEQ multiplex PCR, and TCRdb holds only the in-frame ones, with some missing. The listing contains around 31,000 clones. There are 15 residues in the CDR3. V lost 0 bases to trimming and J lost 7 bases, with 15 bases between them. Per the germline V gene, CDR1 is GTSNPN and CDR2 is SVGIG (reference sequence). The chain links TRBV30 to TRBJ1-4; tentative D call: TRBD1 (6 bases). This receptor was identified in a woman between 18 and 70 years old with a cervical HPV16 infection that either progressed to CIN3+ or cleared (not recorded which). Sequencing was done on a sample of blood buffy coat. The CDR3 is CAWSVGGLMGEKLFF. The CDR3 bases that were read are TGTGCCTGGAGTGTAGGGGGACTAATGGGTGAAAAA.